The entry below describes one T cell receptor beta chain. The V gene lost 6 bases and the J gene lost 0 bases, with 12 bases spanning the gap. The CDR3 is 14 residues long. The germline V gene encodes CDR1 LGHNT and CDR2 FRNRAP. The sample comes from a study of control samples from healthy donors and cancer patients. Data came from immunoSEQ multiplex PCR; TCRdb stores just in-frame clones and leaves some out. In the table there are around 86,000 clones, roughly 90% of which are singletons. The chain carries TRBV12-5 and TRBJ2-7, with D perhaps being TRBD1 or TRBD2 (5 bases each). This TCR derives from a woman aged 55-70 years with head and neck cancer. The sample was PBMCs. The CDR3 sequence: CASGGTQSSYEQYF. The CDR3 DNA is TGTGCTAGTGGAGGGACCCAGAGCTCCTACGAGCAGTACTTC.